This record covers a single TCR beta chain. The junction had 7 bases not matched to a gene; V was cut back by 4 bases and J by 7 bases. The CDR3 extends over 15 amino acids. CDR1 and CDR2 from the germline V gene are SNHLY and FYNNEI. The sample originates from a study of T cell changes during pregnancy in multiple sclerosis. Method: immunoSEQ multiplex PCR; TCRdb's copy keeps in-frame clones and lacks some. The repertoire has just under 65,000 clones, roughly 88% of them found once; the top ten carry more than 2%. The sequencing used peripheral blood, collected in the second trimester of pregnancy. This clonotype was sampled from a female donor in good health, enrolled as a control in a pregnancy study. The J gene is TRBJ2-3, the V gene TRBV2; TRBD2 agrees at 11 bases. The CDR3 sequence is CASSGGRLAGHTQYF. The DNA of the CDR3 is TGTGCCAGCAGTGGGGGGAGACTAGCGGGACATACGCAGTATTTT.